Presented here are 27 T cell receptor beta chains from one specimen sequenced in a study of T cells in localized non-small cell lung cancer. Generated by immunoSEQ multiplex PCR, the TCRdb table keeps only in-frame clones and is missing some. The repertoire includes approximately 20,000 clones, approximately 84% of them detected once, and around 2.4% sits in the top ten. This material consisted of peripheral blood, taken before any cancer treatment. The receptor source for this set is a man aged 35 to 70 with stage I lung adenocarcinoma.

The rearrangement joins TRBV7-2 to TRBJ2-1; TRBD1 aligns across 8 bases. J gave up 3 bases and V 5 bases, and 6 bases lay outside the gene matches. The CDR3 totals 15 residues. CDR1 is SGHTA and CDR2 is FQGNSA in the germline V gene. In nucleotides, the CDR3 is TGTGCCAGCAGCCCCGGACAGGGCTTCTACAATGAGCAGTTCTTC. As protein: CASSPGQGFYNEQFF.

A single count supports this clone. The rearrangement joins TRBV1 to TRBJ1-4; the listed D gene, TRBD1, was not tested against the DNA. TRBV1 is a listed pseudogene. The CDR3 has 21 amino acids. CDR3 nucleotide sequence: TGCACCAGCACCCAAACCACAGGGGGACAATCCCGTCCCGCAACTAATGAAAAACTGTTTTTT. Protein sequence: CTSTQTTGGQSRPATNEKLFF.

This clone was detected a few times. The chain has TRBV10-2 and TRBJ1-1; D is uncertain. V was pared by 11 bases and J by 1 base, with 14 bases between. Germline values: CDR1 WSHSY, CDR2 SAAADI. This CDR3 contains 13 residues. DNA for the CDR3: TGCGCCGGCGGGCAGGCTCCGAACACTGAAGCTTTCTTT. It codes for CAGGQAPNTEAFF.

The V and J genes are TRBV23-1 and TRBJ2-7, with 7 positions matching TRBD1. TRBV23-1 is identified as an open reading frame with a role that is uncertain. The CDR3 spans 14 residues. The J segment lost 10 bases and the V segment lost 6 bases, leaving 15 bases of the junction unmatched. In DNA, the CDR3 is TGCGCCAGCAGCCCGCCACCGGGACAGCGACCACAGTACTTC. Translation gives CASSPPPGQRPQYF.

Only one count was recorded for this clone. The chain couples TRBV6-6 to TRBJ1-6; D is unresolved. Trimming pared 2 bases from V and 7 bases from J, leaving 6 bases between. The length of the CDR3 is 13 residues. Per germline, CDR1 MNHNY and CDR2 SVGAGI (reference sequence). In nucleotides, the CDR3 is TGTGCCAGCAGTTACGAGGGAAATTCACCCCTCCACTTT. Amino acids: CASSYEGNSPLHF.

The CDR3 sequence is CASPDRGRVKDTQYF. In DNA, the CDR3 is TGTGCCAGCCCAGACAGGGGGCGCGTCAAAGATACGCAGTATTTT. The chain uses TRBV27 and TRBJ2-3; TRBD1 agrees at 10 bases. CDR1 is MNHEY and CDR2 is SMNVEV in the germline V gene (reference sequence). V was clipped by 8 bases and J by 5 bases; unmatched bases: 10. The CDR3 has 15 residues.

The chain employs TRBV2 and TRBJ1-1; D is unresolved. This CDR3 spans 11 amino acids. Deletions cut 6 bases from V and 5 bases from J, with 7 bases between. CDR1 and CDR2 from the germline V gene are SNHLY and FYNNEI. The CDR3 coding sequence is TGTGCCAGCAGGGTTGTGACTGAAGCTTTCTTT. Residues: CASRVVTEAFF.

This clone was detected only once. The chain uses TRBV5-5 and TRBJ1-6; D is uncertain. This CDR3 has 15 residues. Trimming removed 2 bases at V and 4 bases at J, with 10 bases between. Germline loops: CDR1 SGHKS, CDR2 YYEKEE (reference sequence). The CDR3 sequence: CASSFGPDYNSPLHF. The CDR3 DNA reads TGTGCCAGCAGCTTCGGGCCAGATTATAATTCACCCCTCCACTTT.

In nucleotides, the CDR3 is TGTGCCAGCAGCCAAGGCCCTCGGGGTCCCTCTGGAAACACCATATATTTT. Amino acids: CASSQGPRGPSGNTIYF. The J gene is TRBJ1-3, the V gene TRBV4-2; D is unclear. Between the trimmed V and J ends, which lost 1 base and 0 bases, there was a span of 13 bases. CDR3 size: 17 residues. CDR1 is LGHNA and CDR2 is YNFKEQ in the germline V gene.

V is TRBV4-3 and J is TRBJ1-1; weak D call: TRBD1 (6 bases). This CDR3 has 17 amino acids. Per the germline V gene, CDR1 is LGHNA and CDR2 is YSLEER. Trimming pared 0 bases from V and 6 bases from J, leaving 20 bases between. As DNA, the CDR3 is TGCGCCAGCAGCCAAGATGGGGGGGGGCGAGTGTTCGCTGAAGCTTTCTTT. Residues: CASSQDGGGRVFAEAFF.

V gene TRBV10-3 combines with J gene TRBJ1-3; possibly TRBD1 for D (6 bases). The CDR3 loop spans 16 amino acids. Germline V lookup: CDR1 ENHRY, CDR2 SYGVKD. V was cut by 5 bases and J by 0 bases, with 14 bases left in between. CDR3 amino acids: CAISNGRGGSGNTIYF. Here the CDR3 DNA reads TGTGCCATCAGTAATGGCAGGGGCGGCTCTGGAAACACCATATATTTT.

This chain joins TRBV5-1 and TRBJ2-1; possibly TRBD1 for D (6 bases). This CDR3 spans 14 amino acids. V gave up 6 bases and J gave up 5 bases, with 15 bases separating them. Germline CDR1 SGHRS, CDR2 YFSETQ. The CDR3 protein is CASTATGRDNEQFF. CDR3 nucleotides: TGCGCCAGCACCGCGACAGGTAGGGACAATGAGCAGTTCTTC.

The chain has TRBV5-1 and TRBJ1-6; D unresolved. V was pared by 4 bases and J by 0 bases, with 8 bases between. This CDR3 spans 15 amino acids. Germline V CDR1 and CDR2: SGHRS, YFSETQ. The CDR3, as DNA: TGCGCCAGCAGCCTCGACAACTCCTATAATTCACCCCTCCACTTT. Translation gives CASSLDNSYNSPLHF.

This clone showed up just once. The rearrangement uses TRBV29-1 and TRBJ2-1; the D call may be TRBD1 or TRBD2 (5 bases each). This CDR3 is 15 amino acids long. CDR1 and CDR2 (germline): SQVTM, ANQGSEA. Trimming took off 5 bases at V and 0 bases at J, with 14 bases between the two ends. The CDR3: CSVSGTENSYNEQFF. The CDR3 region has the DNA TGCAGCGTTTCAGGGACCGAGAACTCCTACAATGAGCAGTTCTTC.

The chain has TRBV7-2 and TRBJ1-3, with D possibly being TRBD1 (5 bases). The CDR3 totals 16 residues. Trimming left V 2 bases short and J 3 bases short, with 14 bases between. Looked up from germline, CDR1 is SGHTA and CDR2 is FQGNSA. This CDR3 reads CASSLLGGAGGNTIYF. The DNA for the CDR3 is TGTGCCAGCAGCTTATTGGGGGGAGCAGGTGGAAACACCATATATTTT.

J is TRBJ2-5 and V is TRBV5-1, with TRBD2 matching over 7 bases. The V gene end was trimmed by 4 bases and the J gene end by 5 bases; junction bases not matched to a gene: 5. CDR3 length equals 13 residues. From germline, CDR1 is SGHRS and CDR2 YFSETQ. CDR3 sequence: CASSERGRETQYF. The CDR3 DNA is TGCGCCAGCAGCGAGCGGGGTCGGGAGACCCAGTACTTC. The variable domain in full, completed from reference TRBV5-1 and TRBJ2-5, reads KAGVTQTPRYLIKTRGQQVTLSCSPISGHRSVSWYQQTPGQGLQFLFEYFSETQRNKGNFPGRFSGRQFSNSRSEMNVSTLELGDSALYLCASSERGRETQYFGPGTRLLVL.

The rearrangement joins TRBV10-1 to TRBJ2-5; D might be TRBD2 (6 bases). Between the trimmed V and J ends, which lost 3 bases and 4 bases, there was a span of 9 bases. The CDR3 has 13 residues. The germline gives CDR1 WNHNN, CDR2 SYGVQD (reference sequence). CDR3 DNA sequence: TGCGCCAGCAGTGATGGGGGGTCAGAGACCCAGTACTTC. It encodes CASSDGGSETQYF.

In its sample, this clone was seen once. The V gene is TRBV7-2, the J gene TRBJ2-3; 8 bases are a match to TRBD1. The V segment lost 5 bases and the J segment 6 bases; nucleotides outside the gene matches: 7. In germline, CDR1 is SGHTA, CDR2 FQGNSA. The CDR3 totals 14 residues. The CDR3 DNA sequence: TGTGCCAGCAGCCAGACAGGGGTAGTGGATACGCAGTATTTT. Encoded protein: CASSQTGVVDTQYF.

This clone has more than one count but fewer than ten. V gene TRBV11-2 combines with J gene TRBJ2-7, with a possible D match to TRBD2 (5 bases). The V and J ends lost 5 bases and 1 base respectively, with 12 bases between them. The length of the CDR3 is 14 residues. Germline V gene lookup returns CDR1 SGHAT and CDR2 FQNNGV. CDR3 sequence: CASSPRAGSYEQYF. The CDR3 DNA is TGTGCCAGCAGCCCCCGCGCGGGTTCCTACGAGCAGTACTTC. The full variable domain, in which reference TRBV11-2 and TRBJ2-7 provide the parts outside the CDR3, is EAGVAQSPRYKIIEKRQSVAFWCNPISGHATLYWYQQILGQGPKLLIQFQNNGVVDDSQLPKDRFSAERLKGVDSTLKIQPAKLEDSAVYLCASSPRAGSYEQYFGPGTRLTVT.

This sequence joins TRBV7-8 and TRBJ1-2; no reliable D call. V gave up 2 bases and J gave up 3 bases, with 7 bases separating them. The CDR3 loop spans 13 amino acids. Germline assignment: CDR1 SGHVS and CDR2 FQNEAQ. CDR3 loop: CASSLQPDYGYTF. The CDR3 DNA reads TGTGCCAGCAGCTTACAGCCAGACTATGGCTACACCTTC.

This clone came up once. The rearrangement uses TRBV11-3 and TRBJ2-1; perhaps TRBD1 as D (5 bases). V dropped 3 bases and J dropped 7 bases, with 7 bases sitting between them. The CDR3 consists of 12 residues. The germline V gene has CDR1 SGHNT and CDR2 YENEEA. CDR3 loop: CASSFRANEQFF. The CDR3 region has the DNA TGTGCCAGCAGCTTCAGGGCTAATGAGCAGTTCTTC.

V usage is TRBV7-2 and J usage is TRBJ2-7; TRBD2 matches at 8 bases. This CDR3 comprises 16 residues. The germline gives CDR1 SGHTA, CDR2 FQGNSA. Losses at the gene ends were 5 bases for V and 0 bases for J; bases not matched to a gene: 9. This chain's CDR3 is CASSGQAGAISYEQYF. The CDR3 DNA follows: TGTGCCAGCAGCGGACAAGCGGGGGCTATCTCCTACGAGCAGTACTTC.

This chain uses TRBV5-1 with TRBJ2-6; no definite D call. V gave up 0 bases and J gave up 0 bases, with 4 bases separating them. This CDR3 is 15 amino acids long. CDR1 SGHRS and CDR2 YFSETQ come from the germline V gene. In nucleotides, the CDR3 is TGCGCCAGCAGCTTGGGTTACTCTGGGGCCAACGTCCTGACTTTC. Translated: CASSLGYSGANVLTF. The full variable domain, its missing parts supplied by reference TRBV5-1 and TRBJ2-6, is KAGVTQTPRYLIKTRGQQVTLSCSPISGHRSVSWYQQTPGQGLQFLFEYFSETQRNKGNFPGRFSGRQFSNSRSEMNVSTLELGDSALYLCASSLGYSGANVLTFGAGSRLTVL.

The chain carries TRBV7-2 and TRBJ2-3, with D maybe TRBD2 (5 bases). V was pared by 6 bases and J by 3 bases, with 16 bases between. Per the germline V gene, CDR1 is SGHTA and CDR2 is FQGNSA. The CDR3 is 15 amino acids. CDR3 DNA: TGTGCCAGCAGATACGGGGTGTCGGGGACAGATACGCAGTATTTT. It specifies CASRYGVSGTDTQYF.

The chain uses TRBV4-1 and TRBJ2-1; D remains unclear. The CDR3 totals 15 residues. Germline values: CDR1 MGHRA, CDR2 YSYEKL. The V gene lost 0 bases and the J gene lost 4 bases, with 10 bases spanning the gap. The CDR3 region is CASSQERSAYNEQFF. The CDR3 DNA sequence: TGCGCCAGCAGCCAAGAACGGAGCGCGTACAATGAGCAGTTCTTC.

The CDR3 nucleotides are TGTGCCAGTAGTAGAGGGACTGCCCTAGGGGCCAACGTCCTGACTTTC. Translation: CASSRGTALGANVLTF. The gene calls are TRBV19 and TRBJ2-6, with D tentatively TRBD2 (6 bases). V lost 4 bases and J lost 4, with 14 bases in between. Germline assignment: CDR1 LNHDA and CDR2 SQIVND (reference sequence). This CDR3 contains 16 residues.

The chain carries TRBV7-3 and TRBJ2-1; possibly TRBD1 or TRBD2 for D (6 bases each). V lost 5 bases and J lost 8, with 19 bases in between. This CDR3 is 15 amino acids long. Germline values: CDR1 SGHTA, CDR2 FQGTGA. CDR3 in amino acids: CASSHLGGLGDEQFF. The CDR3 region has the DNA TGTGCCAGCAGCCACCTAGGGGGGCTTGGGGATGAGCAGTTCTTC.